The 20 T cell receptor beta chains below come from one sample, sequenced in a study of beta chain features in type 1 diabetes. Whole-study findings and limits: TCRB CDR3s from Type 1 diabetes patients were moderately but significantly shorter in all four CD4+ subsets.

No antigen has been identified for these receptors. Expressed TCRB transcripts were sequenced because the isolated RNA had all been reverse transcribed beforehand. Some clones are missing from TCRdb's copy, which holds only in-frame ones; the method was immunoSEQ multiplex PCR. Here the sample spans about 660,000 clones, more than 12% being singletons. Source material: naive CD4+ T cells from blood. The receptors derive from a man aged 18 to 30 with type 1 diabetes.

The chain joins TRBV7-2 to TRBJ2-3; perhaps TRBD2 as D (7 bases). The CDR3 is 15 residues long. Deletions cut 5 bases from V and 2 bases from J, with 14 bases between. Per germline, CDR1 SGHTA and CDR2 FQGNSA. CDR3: CASSPLRGPTDTQYF. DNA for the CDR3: TGTGCCAGCAGCCCTCTGCGGGGGCCCACAGATACGCAGTATTTT.

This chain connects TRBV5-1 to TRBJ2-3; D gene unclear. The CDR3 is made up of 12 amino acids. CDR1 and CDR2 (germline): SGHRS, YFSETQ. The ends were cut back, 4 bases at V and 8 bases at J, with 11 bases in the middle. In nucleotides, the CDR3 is TGCGCCAGCAGCCCCCTGGAAGGTACGCAGTATTTT. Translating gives CASSPLEGTQYF.

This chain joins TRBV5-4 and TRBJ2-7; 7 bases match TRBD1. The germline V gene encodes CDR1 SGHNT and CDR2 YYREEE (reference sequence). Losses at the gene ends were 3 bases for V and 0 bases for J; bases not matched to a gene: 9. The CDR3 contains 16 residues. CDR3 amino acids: CASSWGGTAASYEQYF. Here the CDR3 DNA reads TGTGCCAGCAGCTGGGGTGGGACAGCTGCCTCCTACGAGCAGTACTTC.

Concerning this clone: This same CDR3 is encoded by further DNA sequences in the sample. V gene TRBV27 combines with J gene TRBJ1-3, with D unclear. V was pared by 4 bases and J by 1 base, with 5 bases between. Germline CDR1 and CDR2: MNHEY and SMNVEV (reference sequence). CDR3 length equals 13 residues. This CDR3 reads CASSSGSGNTIYF. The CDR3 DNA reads TGTGCCAGCAGTTCAGGTTCTGGAAACACCATATATTTT.

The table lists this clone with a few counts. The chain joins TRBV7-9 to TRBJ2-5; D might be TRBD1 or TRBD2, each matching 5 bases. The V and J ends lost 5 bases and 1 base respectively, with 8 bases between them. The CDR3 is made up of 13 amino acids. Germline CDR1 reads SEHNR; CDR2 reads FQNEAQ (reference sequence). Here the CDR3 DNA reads TGTGCCAGCAGCCGGGACCTCCAAGAGACCCAGTACTTC. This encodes CASSRDLQETQYF.

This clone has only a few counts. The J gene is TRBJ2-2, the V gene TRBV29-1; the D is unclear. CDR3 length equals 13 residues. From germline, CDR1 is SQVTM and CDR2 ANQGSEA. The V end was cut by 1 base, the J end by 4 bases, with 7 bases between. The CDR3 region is CSVEGQATGELFF. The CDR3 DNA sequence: TGCAGCGTTGAAGGGCAGGCCACCGGGGAGCTGTTTTTT.

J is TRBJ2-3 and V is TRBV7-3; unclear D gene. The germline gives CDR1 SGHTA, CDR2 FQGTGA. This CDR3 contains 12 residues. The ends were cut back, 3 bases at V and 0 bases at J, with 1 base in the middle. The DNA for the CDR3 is TGTGCCAGCAGCTTCAGCACAGATACGCAGTATTTT. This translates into CASSFSTDTQYF.

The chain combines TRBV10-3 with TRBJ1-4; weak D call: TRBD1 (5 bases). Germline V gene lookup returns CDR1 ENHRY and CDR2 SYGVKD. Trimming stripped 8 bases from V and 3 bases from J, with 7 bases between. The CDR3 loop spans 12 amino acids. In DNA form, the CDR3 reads TGTGCCATCGGGACGCCTAATGAAAAACTGTTTTTT. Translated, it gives CAIGTPNEKLFF.

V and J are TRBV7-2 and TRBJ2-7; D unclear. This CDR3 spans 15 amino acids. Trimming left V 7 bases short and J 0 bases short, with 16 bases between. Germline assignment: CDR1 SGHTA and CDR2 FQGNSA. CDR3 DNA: TGTGCCAGCAAGGAAAGGCACTCGAGCTCCTACGAGCAGTACTTC. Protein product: CASKERHSSSYEQYF.

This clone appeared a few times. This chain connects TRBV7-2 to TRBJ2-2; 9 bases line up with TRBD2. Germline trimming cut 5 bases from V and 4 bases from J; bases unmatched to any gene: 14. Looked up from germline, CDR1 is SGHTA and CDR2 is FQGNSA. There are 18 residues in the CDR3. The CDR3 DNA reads TGTGCCAGCAGCCTAGGAATTAGCGGGAGAGTGAGCACCGGGGAGCTGTTTTTT. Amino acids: CASSLGISGRVSTGELFF.

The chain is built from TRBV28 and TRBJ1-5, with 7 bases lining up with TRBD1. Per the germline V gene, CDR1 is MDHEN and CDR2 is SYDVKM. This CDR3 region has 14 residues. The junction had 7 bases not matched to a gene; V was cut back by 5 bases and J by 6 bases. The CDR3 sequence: CASSEDRTGQPQHF. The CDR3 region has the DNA TGTGCCAGCAGTGAGGACAGGACAGGTCAGCCCCAGCATTTT.

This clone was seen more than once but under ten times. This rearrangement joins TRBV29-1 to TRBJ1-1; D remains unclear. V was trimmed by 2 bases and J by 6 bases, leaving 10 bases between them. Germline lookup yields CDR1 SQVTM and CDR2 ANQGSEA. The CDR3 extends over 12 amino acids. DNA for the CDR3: TGCAGCGTTGAAATAGGGAAGGCTGAAGCTTTCTTT. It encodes CSVEIGKAEAFF. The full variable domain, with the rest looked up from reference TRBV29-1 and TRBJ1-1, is SAVISQKPSRDICQRGTSLTIQCQVDSQVTMMFWYRQQPGQSLTLIATANQGSEATYESGFVIDKFPISRPNLTFSTLTVSNMSPEDSSIYLCSVEIGKAEAFFGQGTRLTVV.

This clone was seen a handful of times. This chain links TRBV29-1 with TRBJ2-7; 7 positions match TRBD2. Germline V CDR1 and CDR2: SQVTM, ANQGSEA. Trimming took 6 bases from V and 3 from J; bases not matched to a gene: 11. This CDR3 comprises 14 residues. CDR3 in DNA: TGCAGCGTCCTCGCGACAGCGGGAAACTACGAGCAGTACTTC. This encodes CSVLATAGNYEQYF.

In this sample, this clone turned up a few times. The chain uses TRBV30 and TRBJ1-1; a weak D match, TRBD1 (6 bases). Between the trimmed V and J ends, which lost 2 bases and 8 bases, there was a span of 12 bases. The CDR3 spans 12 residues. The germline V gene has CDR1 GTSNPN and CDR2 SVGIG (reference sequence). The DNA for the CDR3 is TGTGCCTGGAGTCACCTGAGGGGGGAAGCTTTCTTT. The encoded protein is CAWSHLRGEAFF.

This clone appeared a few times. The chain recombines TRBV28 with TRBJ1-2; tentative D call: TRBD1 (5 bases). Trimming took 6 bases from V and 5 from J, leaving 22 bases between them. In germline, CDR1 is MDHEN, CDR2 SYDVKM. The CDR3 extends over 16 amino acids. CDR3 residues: CASRPTAGLTPYGYTF. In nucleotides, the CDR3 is TGTGCCAGCAGACCTACGGCGGGACTCACCCCTTATGGCTACACCTTC.

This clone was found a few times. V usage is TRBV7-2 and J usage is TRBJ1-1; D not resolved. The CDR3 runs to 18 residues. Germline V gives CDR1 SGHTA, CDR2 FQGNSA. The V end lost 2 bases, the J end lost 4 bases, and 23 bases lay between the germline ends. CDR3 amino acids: CASSLFSRATMKGTEAFF. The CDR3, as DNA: TGTGCCAGCAGCTTATTCTCCCGGGCCACCATGAAGGGCACTGAAGCTTTCTTT.

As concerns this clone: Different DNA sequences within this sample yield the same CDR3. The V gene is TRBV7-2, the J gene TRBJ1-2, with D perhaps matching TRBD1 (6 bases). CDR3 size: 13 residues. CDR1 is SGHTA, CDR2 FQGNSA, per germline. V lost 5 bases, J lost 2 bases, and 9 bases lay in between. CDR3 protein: CASSTGQNYGYTF. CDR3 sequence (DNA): TGTGCCAGCAGCACGGGACAAAACTATGGCTACACCTTC. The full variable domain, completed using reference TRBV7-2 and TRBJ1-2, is GAGVSQSPSNKVTEKGKDVELRCDPISGHTALYWYRQSLGQGLEFLIYFQGNSAPDKSGLPSDRFSAERTGGSVSTLTIQRTQQEDSAVYLCASSTGQNYGYTFGSGTRLTVV.

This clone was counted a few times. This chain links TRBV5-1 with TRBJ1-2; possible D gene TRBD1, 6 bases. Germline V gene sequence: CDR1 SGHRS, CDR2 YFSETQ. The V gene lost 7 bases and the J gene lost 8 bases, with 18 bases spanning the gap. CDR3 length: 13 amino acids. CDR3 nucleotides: TGCGCCAGCGGCGGGACACCAAACCGGGGCTACACCTTC. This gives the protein CASGGTPNRGYTF.

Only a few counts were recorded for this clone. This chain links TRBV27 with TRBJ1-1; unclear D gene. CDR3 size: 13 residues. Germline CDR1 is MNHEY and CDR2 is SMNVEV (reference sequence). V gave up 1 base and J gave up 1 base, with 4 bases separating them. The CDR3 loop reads CASSLWENTEAFF. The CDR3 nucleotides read TGTGCCAGCAGTTTATGGGAGAACACTGAAGCTTTCTTT.

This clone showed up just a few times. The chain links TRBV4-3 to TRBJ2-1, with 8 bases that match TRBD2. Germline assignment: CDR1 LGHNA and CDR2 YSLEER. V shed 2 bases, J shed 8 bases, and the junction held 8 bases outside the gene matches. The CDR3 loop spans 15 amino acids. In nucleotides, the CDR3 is TGCGCCAGCAGCCAAACAGCGGGGGCTCCCGATGAGCAGTTCTTC. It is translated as CASSQTAGAPDEQFF.